This T cell receptor (beta chain) came from a study of blood T cell repertoires in COVID-19. Study-wide background: Researchers got acute and convalescent COVID-19 samples from the United States, Italy and Spain. PBMCs, B-cell-depleted T cells, or T cells were the source of the cDNA or gDNA that made up the material.

J was trimmed by 5 bases and V by 3 bases; bases with no gene match: 14. The germline CDR1 and CDR2 sequences are MDHEN and SYDVKM. There are 17 residues in the CDR3. Per the authors' pipeline: Amplification of reference gene primers provided the estimated nucleated cell counts. This table comes from immunoSEQ multiplex PCR, and its TCRdb copy is limited to in-frame clones, with some not included. The D gene and trimming were derived from the DNA, and the V and J assignments and clone size from that table. The repertoire holds around 50,000 clones, with approximately 87% as singletons. The chain has TRBV28 and TRBJ2-5, with 8 bases lining up with TRBD1. This clonotype was sampled from a human donor in a cohort sampled during active COVID-19. Specimen: peripheral blood. The CDR3 region is CASSLRGTGRAGETQYF. CDR3 nucleotide sequence: TGTGCCAGCAGTTTGAGGGGGACAGGTCGGGCCGGGGAGACCCAGTACTTC.